The 27 T cell receptor beta chains in this list originate from one sample, sequenced in a study of vaccination effects on CD4 cells after COVID-19. Clones were read by immunoSEQ multiplex PCR, and TCRdb kept only the in-frame ones, dropping some. The sample contains tens of thousands of clones, around 70% of which appear only once. Culturing for around ten days preceded CD4+ T cell isolation. Participants got two doses of BNT162b2 or mRNA-1273 vaccine. These receptors have no identified antigens. The sequences come from CD4+ T cells from PBMCs cultured without peptide, collected after COVID-19 vaccination. These receptors were taken from a human donor who received a COVID-19 vaccine.

This chain joins TRBV6-5 and TRBJ2-5, with TRBD1 matching 7 bases. The CDR3 covers 13 residues. V shed 7 bases, J shed 4 bases, and the junction held 6 bases outside the gene matches. Germline lookup yields CDR1 MNHEY and CDR2 SVGAGI. The CDR3, as DNA: TGTGCCAGCACCGTAGGGGGCGGAGAGACCCAGTACTTC. This codes for CASTVGGGETQYF.

This clone was recorded a few times. CDR3 bases: TGTGCCAGCAGCCTGACAGGGCCGGGGGATCAGCCCCAGCATTTT. This gives the protein CASSLTGPGDQPQHF. The V call is TRBV6-5, the J call TRBJ1-5; 7 nucleotides match TRBD1. Germline V gene sequence: CDR1 MNHEY, CDR2 SVGAGI. This CDR3 comprises 15 residues. Germline trimming cut 6 bases from V and 5 bases from J; bases unmatched to any gene: 10.

The V call is TRBV9, the J call TRBJ2-1, with TRBD2 matching 10 bases. Unmatched junction bases numbered 4, after V lost 3 bases and J lost 4 bases. CDR1 and CDR2 (germline): SGDLS, YYNGEE. There are 15 residues in the CDR3. The CDR3 bases are TGTGCCAGCAGCGCGACTAGCGGGTCTTACAATGAGCAGTTCTTC. This gives the protein CASSATSGSYNEQFF. Full variable domain (missing parts from reference TRBV9 and TRBJ2-1): DSGVTQTPKHLITATGQRVTLRCSPRSGDLSVYWYQQSLDQGLQFLIQYYNGEERAKGNILERFSAQQFPDLHSELNLSSLELGDSALYFCASSATSGSYNEQFFGPGTRLTVL.

The rearrangement links TRBV24-1 to TRBJ1-2; D perhaps matches TRBD1 (5 bases). Germline values: CDR1 KGHDR, CDR2 SFDVKD. V was trimmed by 4 bases and J by 8 bases, leaving 19 bases between them. This CDR3 is 15 amino acids long. DNA of the CDR3: TGTGCCACCAGTGACCCAACCGGGACCCCAGCAGGCTACACCTTC. It is translated as CATSDPTGTPAGYTF.

This clone is a singleton in its sample. The chain uses TRBV9 and TRBJ2-1; 15 bases agree with TRBD2. Germline loops: CDR1 SGDLS, CDR2 YYNGEE. The CDR3 extends over 15 amino acids. Trimming cost V 5 bases and J 7 bases; bases outside gene matches: 4. For the CDR3, the DNA is TGTGCCAGCAGTCGAGGACTAGCGGGGGGGAATGAGCAGTTCTTC. This codes for CASSRGLAGGNEQFF.

The chain employs TRBV5-1 and TRBJ1-4; D is possibly TRBD1 (6 bases). CDR3 size: 14 residues. V was cut by 3 bases and J by 5 bases, with 11 bases left in between. In germline, CDR1 is SGHRS, CDR2 YFSETQ. The CDR3 loop is CASSYRDTNEKLFF. The CDR3 nucleotides are TGCGCCAGCAGCTACCGGGACACAAATGAAAAACTGTTTTTT.

The chain combines TRBV6-2 or TRBV6-3 with TRBJ1-5, with 7 bases matching TRBD1. V was pared by 4 bases and J by 6 bases, with 15 bases of the junction left unmatched. Germline V gene sequence: CDR1 MNHEY, CDR2 SVGEGT. The CDR3 is 17 residues long. As DNA, the CDR3 is TGTGCCAGCAGTTTACTCCAGACAGGGAGTTTGCTTCAGCCCCAGCATTTT. Translating it yields CASSLLQTGSLLQPQHF.

This clone was counted only a few times. The rearrangement joins TRBV2 to TRBJ1-2; D gene ambiguous. The CDR3 is made up of 12 amino acids. V shed 0 bases and J shed 7 bases, with 6 bases lying between them. Looked up from germline, CDR1 is SNHLY and CDR2 is FYNNEI. For the CDR3, the DNA is TGTGCCAGCAGTGAAGCGGGCATTGGCTACACCTTC. Amino acid sequence: CASSEAGIGYTF.

This chain connects TRBV9 to TRBJ2-3, with 8 positions matching TRBD2. The CDR3 covers 16 residues. Trimming took 1 base from V and 2 from J; bases not matched to a gene: 6. Per the germline V gene, CDR1 is SGDLS and CDR2 is YYNGEE. The CDR3 DNA is TGTGCCAGCAGCGTATACGGGGGGGGGACCACAGATACGCAGTATTTT. It specifies CASSVYGGGTTDTQYF.

The J gene is TRBJ2-2, the V gene TRBV19, with a tentative D call TRBD1 (5 bases). Germline lookup yields CDR1 LNHDA and CDR2 SQIVND (reference sequence). V was shortened by 9 bases and J by 0 bases, with 17 bases between the two germline ends. CDR3 size: 16 residues. This chain's CDR3 is CASDIPDRANTGELFF. In DNA, the CDR3 is TGTGCCAGCGATATTCCCGACAGAGCGAACACCGGGGAGCTGTTTTTT. The entire variable domain, with the rest obtained from reference TRBV19 and TRBJ2-2, is as follows: DGGITQSPKYLFRKEGQNVTLSCEQNLNHDAMYWYRQDPGQGLRLIYYSQIVNDFQKGDIAEGYSVSREKKESFPLTVTSAQKNPTAFYLCASDIPDRANTGELFFGEGSRLTVL.

This clone has a handful of counts. As DNA, the CDR3 is TGCGCCAGCAGCTTACGGGTACAGGGGGTGTATTCACCCCTCCACTTT. Protein: CASSLRVQGVYSPLHF. The chain is built from TRBV5-1 and TRBJ1-6, with TRBD1 matching over 8 bases. Germline V gives CDR1 SGHRS, CDR2 YFSETQ. J gave up 8 bases and V 2 bases, and 9 bases lay outside the gene matches. CDR3 length equals 16 residues.

The chain is built from TRBV6-5 and TRBJ1-6; D call uncertain. This CDR3 has 15 amino acids. V lost 2 bases and J lost 9, with 14 bases in between. Germline CDR1 reads MNHEY; CDR2 reads SVGAGI. The CDR3 DNA reads TGTGCCAGCAGTTACCGCCCAGTTAACGGTTCACCCCTCCACTTT. It yields the protein CASSYRPVNGSPLHF.

This clone was picked up one time. CDR3 region: CASTRRAGSNTEAFF. The CDR3 bases are TGTGCCAGCACCCGACGGGCAGGATCGAACACTGAAGCTTTCTTT. The rearrangement links TRBV6-5 to TRBJ1-1; D call uncertain. The CDR3 has 15 amino acids. The V end was cut by 7 bases, the J end by 1 base, with 16 bases between. Germline V gene sequence: CDR1 MNHEY, CDR2 SVGAGI.

The chain has TRBV10-3 and TRBJ2-5; D not certain. This CDR3 spans 14 amino acids. Germline loops: CDR1 ENHRY, CDR2 SYGVKD. The ends were cut back, 1 base at V and 3 bases at J, with 9 bases in the middle. The DNA for the CDR3 is TGTGCCATCAGTGAGTATGGCGCCGAAGAGACCCAGTACTTC. Its translation: CAISEYGAEETQYF.

In its sample, this clone was seen once. The rearrangement joins TRBV28 to TRBJ1-6; D remains unclear. There are 12 residues in the CDR3. V was shortened by 4 bases and J by 13 bases, with 11 bases between the two germline ends. Germline V gene lookup returns CDR1 MDHEN and CDR2 SYDVKM. CDR3 protein: CASSSPQVPLHF. CDR3 in DNA: TGTGCCAGCAGTTCCCCCCAGGTTCCCCTCCACTTT.

This chain uses TRBV7-2 with TRBJ2-5, with TRBD2 identical over 10 bases. The germline V gene has CDR1 SGHTA and CDR2 FQGNSA. V lost 5 bases and J lost 5; bases outside the gene matches: 14. The CDR3 contains 17 residues. This CDR3 is CASSLNPTSGAPETQYF. In DNA, the CDR3 is TGTGCCAGCAGCCTCAACCCCACTAGCGGGGCTCCCGAGACCCAGTACTTC. The full variable domain, with the rest looked up from reference TRBV7-2 and TRBJ2-5, is GAGVSQSPSNKVTEKGKDVELRCDPISGHTALYWYRQSLGQGLEFLIYFQGNSAPDKSGLPSDRFSAERTGGSVSTLTIQRTQQEDSAVYLCASSLNPTSGAPETQYFGPGTRLLVL.

The chain employs TRBV10-2 and TRBJ2-2; no clear D gene. Trimming removed 5 bases from V and 6 bases from J, with 10 bases in between. Germline V lookup: CDR1 WSHSY, CDR2 SAAADI. The CDR3 consists of 13 residues. This CDR3 reads CASSINLPGELFF. CDR3 in DNA: TGCGCCAGCAGTATAAATCTTCCCGGGGAGCTGTTTTTT.

This chain connects TRBV24-1 to TRBJ2-3; 8 nucleotides agree with TRBD1. Germline CDR1 and CDR2: KGHDR and SFDVKD. The CDR3 spans 17 residues. V gave up 4 bases and J gave up 0 bases; unmatched junction bases: 8. As DNA, the CDR3 is TGTGCCACCAGTGAATCCGGGACAGGAGCTAGCACAGATACGCAGTATTTT. Translation gives CATSESGTGASTDTQYF.

This CDR3 is CASSVGRDNSPLHF. The CDR3 DNA reads TGTGCCAGCAGCGTAGGGCGGGACAATTCACCCCTCCACTTT. This chain links TRBV9 with TRBJ1-6, with D possibly matching TRBD1 (5 bases). Germline CDR1 is SGDLS and CDR2 is YYNGEE. The V gene lost 0 bases and the J gene lost 7 bases, with 8 bases spanning the gap. The CDR3 covers 14 residues.

J is TRBJ2-2 and V is TRBV30, with D unclear. With 0 bases removed from V and 1 base from J, the gap between germline ends came to 12 bases. This CDR3 has 16 residues. From germline, CDR1 is GTSNPN and CDR2 SVGIG (reference sequence). Here the CDR3 DNA reads TGTGCCTGGAGTGTACTTCGGATGAGGAACACCGGGGAGCTGTTTTTT. Amino acid sequence: CAWSVLRMRNTGELFF.

This clone was detected a few times. V gene TRBV30 combines with J gene TRBJ1-1, with D possibly being TRBD1 (5 bases). Germline CDR1 reads GTSNPN; CDR2 reads SVGIG (reference sequence). V lost 3 bases to trimming and J lost 8 bases, with 13 bases between them. CDR3 length equals 12 residues. The CDR3 nucleotides are TGTGCCTGGAGGGATTACGGGGGGGAAGCTTTCTTT. Encoded protein: CAWRDYGGEAFF. The entire variable domain, with the rest obtained from reference TRBV30 and TRBJ1-1, is as follows: SQTIHQWPATLVQPVGSPLSLECTVEGTSNPNLYWYRQAAGRGLQLLFYSVGIGQISSEVPQNLSASRPQDRQFILSSKKLLLSDSGFYLCAWRDYGGEAFFGQGTRLTVV.

The chain uses TRBV29-1 and TRBJ2-3; unclear D gene. CDR1 SQVTM and CDR2 ANQGSEA come from the germline V gene. The V end lost 4 bases, the J end lost 0 bases, and 8 bases lay between the germline ends. The CDR3 runs to 13 residues. The CDR3 DNA follows: TGCAGCGTTGGTAGGGAAAGCACAGATACGCAGTATTTT. Translating it yields CSVGRESTDTQYF.

This clone has a handful of counts. The V and J genes are TRBV20-1 and TRBJ2-3, with 12 bases aligning to TRBD2. Germline CDR1 reads DFQATT; CDR2 reads SNEGSKA (reference sequence). The CDR3 runs to 15 residues. The V and J ends lost 3 bases and 8 bases, in that order; junction bases with no gene match: 9. The CDR3 reads CSASAGLAGLGTQYF. The CDR3 nucleotides are TGCAGTGCTAGTGCCGGACTAGCGGGGTTAGGTACGCAGTATTTT.

V and J are TRBV5-1 and TRBJ2-2; perhaps TRBD1 as D (5 bases). Between the trimmed V and J ends, which lost 0 bases and 1 base, there was a span of 10 bases. CDR1 is SGHRS, CDR2 YFSETQ, per germline. The CDR3 runs to 16 residues. CDR3 region: CASSLDGDRNTGELFF. The DNA for the CDR3 is TGCGCCAGCAGCTTGGATGGTGACAGGAACACCGGGGAGCTGTTTTTT. The variable domain in full, with the rest retrieved from reference TRBV5-1 and TRBJ2-2, is KAGVTQTPRYLIKTRGQQVTLSCSPISGHRSVSWYQQTPGQGLQFLFEYFSETQRNKGNFPGRFSGRQFSNSRSEMNVSTLELGDSALYLCASSLDGDRNTGELFFGEGSRLTVL.

In its sample, this clone was seen a few times. The V gene is TRBV12-3 or TRBV12-4, the J gene TRBJ1-5; D ambiguous. The V end was cut by 6 bases, the J end by 6 bases, with 9 bases between. There are 12 residues in the CDR3. CDR3 sequence: CASSLLAQPQHF. The CDR3 DNA sequence: TGTGCCAGCAGCTTACTAGCTCAGCCCCAGCATTTT.

The chain joins TRBV15 to TRBJ2-5; the D gene is possibly TRBD1 (6 bases). The CDR3 is 14 amino acids. Trimming pared 0 bases from V and 5 bases from J, leaving 10 bases between. The germline V gene encodes CDR1 LNHNV and CDR2 YYDKDF (reference sequence). The DNA of the CDR3 is TGTGCCACCAGCAGAGATACAGGGTGGGAGACCCAGTACTTC. This translates into CATSRDTGWETQYF.

This chain connects TRBV6-5 to TRBJ1-2; unclear D gene. Germline V gives CDR1 MNHEY, CDR2 SVGAGI. The CDR3 contains 12 residues. V gave up 5 bases and J gave up 4 bases, with 8 bases separating them. The CDR3 here is CASSTEFYGYTF. The DNA of the CDR3 is TGTGCCAGCAGTACGGAGTTCTATGGCTACACCTTC.